This T cell receptor beta chain was documented in a study of patients and donors after allogeneic stem cell transplantation. MiXCR was run by TCRdb on the RT-PCR reads, yielding one entry per CDR3 protein. This sample carries 900,000 to 1,000,000 distinct CDR3 sequences, about a sixth of them seen once, and the ten largest clones take 5% to 7.5%. This clonotype was counted at least ten times. The V end lost 8 bases, the J end lost 4 bases, and 15 bases lay between the germline ends. This CDR3 spans 13 amino acids. Germline V lookup: CDR1 SQVTM, CDR2 ANQGSEA. Input material: blood, either unsorted or a sorted T cell fraction (not recorded which). V usage is TRBV29-1 and J usage is TRBJ2-4, with D tentatively TRBD2 (6 bases). This receptor was obtained from a human donor who was either an allogeneic HSCT recipient or a stem cell or donor lymphocyte infusion donor (not recorded which). It is not recorded whose cells these are; they may come from a transplant donor. Here the CDR3 reads CSIGGWGKNIQYF. Here the CDR3 DNA reads TGCAGCATCGGGGGATGGGGAAAAAACATTCAGTACTTC.